The rows below give T cell receptor beta chains drawn from one sample of a study of shared clonotypes between healthy human individuals. Measured with immunoSEQ multiplex PCR; TCRdb has only the in-frame clones, and not every one. The sample lists millions of clones, less than 95% seen once, with about 1.1% in the top ten. Sequencing was performed on naive CD8+ T cells sorted from blood. The receptor source for this set is a man younger than 35 in good health. The CDR3 runs from the conserved cysteine through the conserved F or W. A D gene is named only where the DNA matches it firmly. Size values are once, few and many counts, or a class for expanded clones, and some rows have none.

J: TRBJ2-7
D: NA
size: once
length: 13
V: TRBV11-2
CDR3: CASSKDTSYEQYF
DNA: TGTGCCAGCAGTAAGGACACCTCCTACGAGCAGTACTTC

J: TRBJ2-7
D: NA
size: NA
length: 14
V: TRBV27
CDR3: CASSFRDGSYEQYF
DNA: TGTGCCAGCAGTTTCCGGGACGGTTCCTACGAGCAGTACTTC

J: TRBJ2-2
D: TRBD2
size: NA
length: 16
V: TRBV10-3
CDR3: CAISGTSGTLGGELFF
DNA: TGTGCCATCAGCGGGACTAGCGGGACCCTCGGCGGGGAGCTGTTTTTT

J: TRBJ1-1
D: TRBD1
size: NA
length: 12
V: TRBV25-1
CDR3: CASRQGSTEAFF
DNA: TGTGCCAGCCGACAGGGCTCCACTGAAGCTTTCTTT

J: TRBJ2-3
D: NA
size: NA
length: 15
V: TRBV5-1
CDR3: CASSPGTLSTDTQYF
DNA: TGCGCCAGCAGCCCAGGGACGTTAAGCACAGATACGCAGTATTTT

J: TRBJ2-2
D: NA
size: NA
length: 16
V: TRBV5-6
CDR3: CASSLAGTLNTGELFF
DNA: TGTGCCAGCAGCTTGGCCGGGACCTTGAACACCGGGGAGCTGTTTTTT

J: TRBJ2-3
D: NA
size: once
length: 13
V: TRBV10-2
CDR3: CASSGPTTDTQYF
DNA: TGCGCCAGCAGCGGACCTACCACAGATACGCAGTATTTT

J: TRBJ1-2
D: TRBD1
size: NA
length: 10
V: TRBV2
CDR3: CATTGHGYTF
DNA: TGTGCCACGACAGGGCATGGCTACACCTTC

J: TRBJ2-1
D: NA
size: once
length: 16
V: TRBV10-2
CDR3: CASSSRGGGVAYEQFF
DNA: TGCGCCAGCAGTTCCCGTGGCGGTGGGGTTGCCTATGAGCAGTTCTTC

J: TRBJ1-1
D: NA
size: once
length: 15
V: TRBV5-1
CDR3: CASSWQQGGDTEAFF
DNA: TGCGCCAGCAGCTGGCAACAGGGAGGGGACACTGAAGCTTTCTTT

J: TRBJ2-6
D: NA
size: NA
length: 15
V: TRBV2
CDR3: CASSTLDSGANVLTF
DNA: TGTGCCAGCAGTACCCTTGACTCTGGGGCCAACGTCCTGACTTTC

J: TRBJ2-5
D: NA
size: NA
length: 17
V: TRBV4-1
CDR3: CASSQSPPWRVQETQYF
DNA: TGCGCCAGCAGCCAGTCCCCACCGTGGAGGGTCCAAGAGACCCAGTACTTC

J: TRBJ2-1
D: TRBD2
size: NA
length: 16
V: TRBV9
CDR3: CASSVAGSGSGSEQFF
DNA: TGTGCCAGCAGCGTAGCCGGGTCGGGTAGCGGGTCGGAGCAGTTCTTC

J: TRBJ2-1
D: NA
size: NA
length: 13
V: TRBV9
CDR3: CASSPLVGNEQFF
DNA: TGTGCCAGCAGCCCGCTGGTGGGCAATGAGCAGTTCTTC

J: TRBJ2-7
D: TRBD1
size: NA
length: 14
V: TRBV5-1
CDR3: CASSWWTGSHEQYF
DNA: TGCGCCAGCAGCTGGTGGACAGGTTCCCACGAGCAGTACTTC

J: TRBJ2-7
D: NA
size: once
length: 15
V: TRBV6-5
CDR3: CASSYTGTASYEQYF
DNA: TGTGCCAGCAGTTATACCGGGACGGCTAGCTACGAGCAGTACTTC

J: TRBJ1-1
D: NA
size: NA
length: 14
V: TRBV4-1
CDR3: CASSQVGANTEAFF
DNA: TGCGCCAGCAGCCAAGTGGGGGCGAACACTGAAGCTTTCTTT

J: TRBJ2-5
D: NA
size: NA
length: 15
V: TRBV4-1
CDR3: CASSQAPGPRETQYF
DNA: TGCGCCAGCAGCCAAGCACCAGGTCCCCGGGAGACCCAGTACTTC

J: TRBJ2-3
D: TRBD1
size: NA
length: 14
V: TRBV9
CDR3: CASSGTGGTDTQYF
DNA: TGTGCCAGCAGCGGTACAGGGGGAACAGATACGCAGTATTTT

J: TRBJ2-7
D: NA
size: NA
length: 15
V: TRBV18
CDR3: CASSPLEKGPYEQYF
DNA: TGTGCCAGCTCACCACTAGAGAAGGGTCCCTACGAGCAGTACTTC

J: TRBJ1-1
D: TRBD1
size: NA
length: 15
V: TRBV6-6
CDR3: CASSYHGQAGGEAFF
DNA: TGTGCCAGCAGTTACCATGGACAGGCAGGAGGTGAAGCTTTCTTT

J: TRBJ2-3
D: TRBD2
size: NA
length: 13
V: TRBV19
CDR3: CASNRGGTDTQYF
DNA: TGTGCCAGTAACCGGGGGGGTACAGATACGCAGTATTTT

J: TRBJ1-2
D: NA
size: few
length: 14
V: TRBV4-1
CDR3: CASSQGQEGYGYTF
DNA: TGCGCCAGCAGCCAGGGCCAGGAGGGCTATGGCTACACCTTC

J: TRBJ2-2
D: TRBD1
size: once
length: 15
V: TRBV5-8
CDR3: CASSPDRGGTGELFF
DNA: TGTGCCAGCAGCCCGGACAGGGGTGGCACCGGGGAGCTGTTTTTT

J: TRBJ1-1
D: NA
size: NA
length: 14
V: TRBV6-6
CDR3: CASSYRSGGTEAFF
DNA: TGTGCCAGCAGTTACCGATCGGGGGGGACTGAAGCTTTCTTT

J: TRBJ1-1
D: TRBD1
size: NA
length: 16
V: TRBV29-1
CDR3: CSVVGAGQGAYTEAFF
DNA: TGCAGCGTTGTGGGGGCCGGGCAGGGGGCCTACACTGAAGCTTTCTTT

J: TRBJ2-1
D: NA
size: NA
length: 13
V: TRBV27
CDR3: CASMHQTYNEQFF
DNA: TGTGCCAGCATGCACCAGACCTACAATGAGCAGTTCTTC

J: TRBJ2-3
D: NA
size: once
length: 16
V: TRBV7-6
CDR3: CASSVLAKAFTDTQYF
DNA: TGTGCCAGCAGCGTCCTAGCGAAAGCTTTCACAGATACGCAGTATTTT

J: TRBJ2-1
D: NA
size: NA
length: 15
V: TRBV6-5
CDR3: CASSSGTYFYNEQFF
DNA: TGTGCCAGCAGTTCCGGGACTTACTTCTACAATGAGCAGTTCTTC

J: TRBJ2-5
D: TRBD2
size: NA
length: 14
V: TRBV7-3
CDR3: CASSLSGSEETQYF
DNA: TGTGCCAGCAGCCTTAGCGGGTCAGAGGAGACCCAGTACTTC

J: TRBJ2-1
D: NA
size: NA
length: 14
V: TRBV27
CDR3: CASAILSSYNEQFF
DNA: TGTGCCAGCGCCATCTTGAGCTCCTACAATGAGCAGTTCTTC

J: TRBJ2-5
D: TRBD2
size: NA
length: 17
V: TRBV28
CDR3: CASSQPYLAGGPETQYF
DNA: TGTGCCAGCAGCCAACCCTATCTAGCGGGGGGGCCGGAGACCCAGTACTTC

J: TRBJ2-7
D: NA
size: NA
length: 16
V: TRBV7-6
CDR3: CASSLSTDRSSYEQYF
DNA: TGTGCCAGCAGCTTATCCACAGACAGGAGCTCCTACGAGCAGTACTTC

J: TRBJ2-3
D: TRBD2
size: NA
length: 16
V: TRBV7-9
CDR3: CASSTLAGGTTDTQYF
DNA: TGTGCCAGCAGCACTCTAGCGGGGGGGACCACAGATACGCAGTATTTT

J: TRBJ2-2
D: TRBD2
size: NA
length: 16
V: TRBV5-8
CDR3: CASSLVGLAGTGELFF
DNA: TGTGCCAGCAGCTTGGTAGGACTAGCGGGGACCGGGGAGCTGTTTTTT

J: TRBJ2-7
D: NA
size: NA
length: 13
V: TRBV9
CDR3: CASSVDSSLEQYF
DNA: TGTGCCAGCAGCGTAGATTCATCCCTAGAGCAGTACTTC

J: TRBJ2-7
D: TRBD2
size: NA
length: 14
V: TRBV27
CDR3: CASSWGSGRPEQYF
DNA: TGTGCCAGCAGTTGGGGAAGCGGGAGACCCGAGCAGTACTTC

J: TRBJ2-1
D: NA
size: NA
length: 14
V: TRBV9
CDR3: CASSLKPEANEQFF
DNA: TGTGCCAGCAGTCTGAAACCGGAGGCCAATGAGCAGTTCTTC

J: TRBJ1-5
D: NA
size: once
length: 13
V: TRBV7-3
CDR3: CASSLSRDQPQHF
DNA: TGTGCCAGCAGCTTATCGAGAGATCAGCCCCAGCATTTT

J: TRBJ1-2
D: NA
size: few
length: 15
V: TRBV5-1
CDR3: CASSLEYVGNYGYTF
DNA: TGCGCCAGCAGCTTGGAATACGTCGGTAACTATGGCTACACCTTC

J: TRBJ2-2
D: NA
size: once
length: 14
V: TRBV7-7
CDR3: CASRISPNTGELFF
DNA: TGTGCTAGCAGGATAAGCCCGAACACCGGGGAGCTGTTTTTT

J: TRBJ1-2
D: TRBD1
size: NA
length: 14
V: TRBV28
CDR3: CASSSTGRNYGYTF
DNA: TGTGCCAGCAGCTCGACAGGGAGGAACTATGGCTACACCTTC

J: TRBJ1-1
D: NA
size: NA
length: 13
V: TRBV7-9
CDR3: CASSSSGYTEAFF
DNA: TGTGCCAGCAGCTCCTCAGGGTACACTGAAGCTTTCTTT

J: TRBJ2-7
D: TRBD2
size: NA
length: 16
V: TRBV7-9
CDR3: CASSPTLAGGPDEQYF
DNA: TGTGCCAGCAGCCCCACCTTAGCGGGAGGGCCGGACGAGCAGTACTTC

J: TRBJ2-7
D: TRBD2
size: NA
length: 15
V: TRBV10-2
CDR3: CASSEGAGGPYEQYF
DNA: TGCGCCAGCAGTGAGGGGGCGGGAGGGCCCTACGAGCAGTACTTC

J: TRBJ2-5
D: NA
size: NA
length: 14
V: TRBV5-1
CDR3: CASSRDWGRETQYF
DNA: TGCGCCAGCAGCAGAGACTGGGGTAGGGAGACCCAGTACTTC

J: TRBJ2-3
D: NA
size: NA
length: 14
V: TRBV30
CDR3: CAWIPRDGTDTQYF
DNA: TGTGCCTGGATCCCTAGGGATGGTACAGATACGCAGTATTTT

J: TRBJ1-1
D: NA
size: NA
length: 13
V: TRBV5-1
CDR3: CASSLTGLTEAFF
DNA: TGCGCCAGCAGCTTGACAGGGCTCACTGAAGCTTTCTTT

J: TRBJ1-6
D: NA
size: once
length: 14
V: TRBV6-5
CDR3: CAGSPSLIYSPLHF
DNA: TGTGCCGGCAGTCCTAGCCTCATTTATTCACCCCTCCACTTT

J: TRBJ1-3
D: NA
size: NA
length: 14
V: TRBV10-3
CDR3: CATQDPGSGNTIYF
DNA: TGTGCCACCCAGGATCCGGGCTCTGGAAACACCATATATTTT

J: TRBJ1-5
D: NA
size: NA
length: 18
V: TRBV6-4
CDR3: CASTYLSWQTDSNQPQHF
DNA: TGTGCCAGCACATACTTATCTTGGCAGACCGATAGCAATCAGCCCCAGCATTTT

J: TRBJ1-6
D: NA
size: NA
length: 12
V: TRBV7-8
CDR3: CASSLGQPPLHF
DNA: TGTGCCAGCAGCTTAGGACAGCCACCCCTCCACTTT

J: TRBJ1-1
D: TRBD1
size: NA
length: 13
V: TRBV7-9
CDR3: CASSAGTDTEAFF
DNA: TGTGCCAGCAGCGCTGGGACAGACACTGAAGCTTTCTTT

J: TRBJ2-1
D: NA
size: NA
length: 15
V: TRBV2
CDR3: CASSEAVGGFNEQFF
DNA: TGTGCCAGCAGTGAAGCAGTTGGGGGTTTCAATGAGCAGTTCTTC

J: TRBJ2-3
D: TRBD2
size: NA
length: 16
V: TRBV11-2
CDR3: CASSQGLAGDTDTQYF
DNA: TGTGCCAGCAGCCAGGGACTAGCGGGGGACACAGATACGCAGTATTTT

J: TRBJ2-7
D: TRBD1
size: NA
length: 14
V: TRBV4-3
CDR3: CASSHGTAAYEQYF
DNA: TGCGCCAGCAGCCACGGGACAGCCGCCTACGAGCAGTACTTC

J: TRBJ2-1
D: NA
size: NA
length: 12
V: TRBV7-9
CDR3: CASSLFSDEQFF
DNA: TGTGCCAGCAGCTTATTTAGCGATGAGCAGTTCTTC

J: TRBJ1-1
D: NA
size: NA
length: 14
V: TRBV27
CDR3: CASSFGGSGTEAFF
DNA: TGTGCCAGCAGTTTTGGGGGGTCAGGCACTGAAGCTTTCTTT

J: TRBJ1-1
D: NA
size: NA
length: 15
V: TRBV18
CDR3: CASSPPEVVNTEAFF
DNA: TGTGCCAGCTCACCACCGGAGGTGGTGAACACTGAAGCTTTCTTT

J: TRBJ1-1
D: TRBD1
size: NA
length: 15
V: TRBV28
CDR3: CASSPTPTGATEAFF
DNA: TGTGCCAGCAGTCCGACCCCGACAGGGGCCACTGAAGCTTTCTTT